This T cell receptor beta chain was documented in a study of tumor-infiltrating lymphocytes in oesophageal squamous cell carcinoma. TCRdb processed the PCR reads anew with MiXCR; each CDR3 protein has one entry. The data contain around 22,000 distinct CDR3 sequences, roughly 32% of them singletons. With respect to this clonotype: A much larger clone sits a single nucleotide away, making a read error possible.

V dropped 5 bases and J dropped 1 base, with 8 bases sitting between them. From germline, CDR1 is MNHEY and CDR2 SMNVEV (reference sequence). The CDR3 has 13 residues. The chain links TRBV27 to TRBJ1-1; unclear D gene. The sequencing sample was made of esophageal tumor tissue. The receptor's source is a female donor with esophageal squamous cell carcinoma. Written as DNA, the CDR3 is TGTGCCAGCAGTCGAGAGGGGAACACTGAAGCTTTCTTT. Protein sequence: CASSREGNTEAFF.